Listed below are T cell receptor beta chains from one sample, sequenced in a study of T-cell memory formation after mild COVID-19. MiXCR, run by TCRdb on the 5' RACE reads, gives a single entry per CDR3 protein. The data show roughly 620,000 distinct CDR3 sequences, roughly 18% seen once. The sequenced sample was PBMCs or a T cell subset sorted from them (not recorded which). Receptor source: an adult woman who had mild COVID-19 (a few samples of this study predate the infection). Cell type and time point are not known. Each CDR3 is given with its conserved first and last residue. Fields, in order: V gene, D gene, J gene, clone size, CDR3 DNA, CDR3 protein. A D gene is named only where the DNA matches it firmly. Clone sizes are given selectively: once, few, many, or a class where the clone is expanded.

TRBV5-1,TRBD1,TRBJ2-5,many,TGCGCCAGCAGCACGGGGACAGAAAGAGAGACCCAGTACTTC,CASSTGTERETQYF
TRBV4-3,-,TRBJ1-2,few,TGCGCCAGCAGCCAAGCTTTAAGAGACAGCTATGGCTACACCTTC,CASSQALRDSYGYTF
TRBV7-3,TRBD2,TRBJ2-1,-,TGTGCCAGCAGCTTCTTCCCGGGAGGGTACAATGAGCAGTTCTTC,CASSFFPGGYNEQFF
TRBV13,-,TRBJ2-1,few,TGTGCCAGCAGCTTACGTCACAACAATGAGCAGTTCTTC,CASSLRHNNEQFF
TRBV7-9,-,TRBJ2-7,many,TGTGCCAGCAGCTTAGCGGGTCTCTACGAGCAGTACTTC,CASSLAGLYEQYF
TRBV10-2,-,TRBJ2-5,many,TGCGCCAGCAGCACCCCAGGGTTGGAGACCCAGTACTTC,CASSTPGLETQYF
TRBV20-1,TRBD1,TRBJ1-3,few,TGCAGTGCTAGAGTCCCGGGACAGGGGTACTCTGGAAACACCATATATTTT,CSARVPGQGYSGNTIYF
TRBV6-5,TRBD1,TRBJ2-7,few,TGTGCCAGCAGTTACACAAGGGACAGGGTCCACGAGCAGTACTTC,CASSYTRDRVHEQYF
TRBV5-1,-,TRBJ2-3,-,TGCGCCAGCAGCCCCAGGGTGTGGGACACAGATACGCAGTATTTT,CASSPRVWDTDTQYF
TRBV18,TRBD2,TRBJ2-3,few,TGTGCCAGCTCACCAACTAGCGGGTTTCGCACAGATACGCAGTATTTT,CASSPTSGFRTDTQYF
TRBV19,TRBD2,TRBJ2-1,few,TGTGCCAGTAGTATTGGTAGCGGGGGGCTCTCCTACAATGAGCAGTTCTTC,CASSIGSGGLSYNEQFF
TRBV12-3/TRBV12-4,-,TRBJ2-1,few,TGTGCCAGCAGTTTAGAAAGCAGGGCGGGCAATGAGCAGTTCTTC,CASSLESRAGNEQFF
TRBV7-9,TRBD1,TRBJ2-2,few,TGTGCCATCTCCATGGGACAGGGCTACACCGGGGAGCTGTTTTTT,CAISMGQGYTGELFF
TRBV19,TRBD1,TRBJ1-1,few,TGTGCCAGTAGTTGTGGCCTCCGGGACAGGGTGAGGAACACTGAAGCTTTCTTT,CASSCGLRDRVRNTEAFF
TRBV12-3/TRBV12-4,-,TRBJ1-1,-,TGTGCCAGCAGCCTAGGGTTGGGGTCCCTCACTGAAGCTTTCTTT,CASSLGLGSLTEAFF
TRBV24-1,-,TRBJ2-3,few,TGTGCCACCAGTGCCGCGGTAACAGATACGCAGTATTTT,CATSAAVTDTQYF
TRBV7-8,-,TRBJ2-3,few,TGTGCCAGCAGCTTAGTCGCCGGGAGTATGGGAGATACGCAGTATTTT,CASSLVAGSMGDTQYF
TRBV20-1,-,TRBJ1-5,-,TGCAGTGCTAGAGATGGACGAGGAACGGGGAATCAGCCCCAGCATTTT,CSARDGRGTGNQPQHF
TRBV5-6,TRBD2,TRBJ2-1,-,TGTGCCAGCAGCCTAGGACTAGCGGGAGGATTTGAGCAGTTCTTC,CASSLGLAGGFEQFF
TRBV7-2,TRBD2,TRBJ2-3,-,TGTGCCAGCAGCTCTCCGGCTAGCGGGGGGGCCAGCGCTCGTCGTACGCAGTATTTT,CASSSPASGGASARRTQYF
TRBV7-2,TRBD1,TRBJ1-1,-,TGTGCCAGCAGCAACAGACAGGGCTTAGAAGCTTTCTTT,CASSNRQGLEAFF
TRBV5-5,-,TRBJ1-6,-,TGTGCCAGCAGCTTGTCAGTTTATAATTCACCCCTCCACTTT,CASSLSVYNSPLHF
TRBV27,TRBD1,TRBJ2-1,few,TGTGCCAGCAGTCACCGACAGGGGAGTAATGAGCAGTTCTTC,CASSHRQGSNEQFF
TRBV5-1,TRBD1,TRBJ2-1,-,TGCGCCAGCAGCTGGGGACAGATCCAATGGAATGAGCAGTTCTTC,CASSWGQIQWNEQFF
TRBV7-2,TRBD1,TRBJ2-7,-,TGTGCCAGCAGCAAGGACAGGGGCGCCGAGCAGTACTTC,CASSKDRGAEQYF
TRBV5-8,-,TRBJ2-5,few,TGTGCCAGCAGCTTGGGTCCTCAAGTGGAGACCCAGTACTTC,CASSLGPQVETQYF
TRBV20-1,TRBD1,TRBJ2-7,few,TGCAGTGCTAGAGTGATGGGACAGGTGGCCTACGAGCAGTACTTC,CSARVMGQVAYEQYF
TRBV6-5,-,TRBJ1-1,-,TGTGCCAGCAGTTACTTTAAGCCGCCGCATCGGACTGAAGCTTTCTTT,CASSYFKPPHRTEAFF
TRBV6-2/TRBV6-3,-,TRBJ1-1,-,TGTGCCAGCAGTTACTCCTTGACGGGTGAAGCTTTCTTT,CASSYSLTGEAFF
TRBV5-1,-,TRBJ2-2,-,TGCGCCAGTACACCACTACAGAGCACCGGGGAGCTGTTTTTT,CASTPLQSTGELFF
TRBV20-1,-,TRBJ2-7,few,TGCAGTGCTAGAGATGGGCTAGACAGCGACGAGCAGTACTTC,CSARDGLDSDEQYF
TRBV9,TRBD1,TRBJ2-7,-,TGTGCCAGCAGCGCCCACCCGGGACAGGGCTCCTACGAGCAGTACTTC,CASSAHPGQGSYEQYF
TRBV23-1,-,TRBJ2-5,-,TGCGCCAGCAGTCCCCCGCGAGCCAGGGATGAAGAGACCCAGTACTTC,CASSPPRARDEETQYF
TRBV12-3/TRBV12-4,TRBD1,TRBJ1-6,few,TGTGCCAGCAGTTTAAGGGGGCTTACTTCACCCCTCCACTTT,CASSLRGLTSPLHF
TRBV12-3/TRBV12-4,-,TRBJ2-3,many,TGTGCCAGCAGTTTATACCCAGATACGCAGTATTTT,CASSLYPDTQYF
TRBV7-2,-,TRBJ2-2,-,TGTGCCAGCAGCTTTTACGGATCCGGGGAGCTGTTTTTT,CASSFYGSGELFF
TRBV29-1,TRBD2,TRBJ2-3,few,TGCAGCGTTGAAGACCCCCCTAGGGGACTAGCGGGATCCCTCACCACAGATACGCAGTATTTT,CSVEDPPRGLAGSLTTDTQYF
TRBV9,-,TRBJ1-4,-,TGTGCCAGCAGCCCCACAGGGTCAGGGTGGATTGAAAAACTGTTTTTT,CASSPTGSGWIEKLFF
TRBV20-1,TRBD1,TRBJ2-3,-,TGCAGTGCTAGACAGGGGGCAATAGATACGCAGTATTTT,CSARQGAIDTQYF
TRBV7-2,TRBD2,TRBJ2-7,few,TGTGCCAGCAGCTTCACGGGGGGACTGTACGAGCAGTACTTC,CASSFTGGLYEQYF
TRBV11-2,TRBD2,TRBJ2-1,-,TGTGCCAGCAGCCCTAGCGGGGGGGTTAAGAATGAGCAGTTCTTC,CASSPSGGVKNEQFF
TRBV7-7,-,TRBJ1-1,-,TGTGCTAGCAGCTCCGGATGGGGGCGGCCGAACACTGAAGCTTTCTTT,CASSSGWGRPNTEAFF
TRBV6-5,TRBD2,TRBJ2-5,few,TGTGCCAGCAGCTCACCCGGGGGGGGGAGACAAGAGACCCAGTACTTC,CASSSPGGGRQETQYF
TRBV5-1,-,TRBJ2-7,-,TGCGCCAGCAGCTTTAGGTCGGGACCTTCCTACGAGCAGTACTTC,CASSFRSGPSYEQYF
TRBV2,TRBD2,TRBJ2-1,-,TGTGCCAGCATCCAGGGACCGGGGGGGCCGTGGGATGAGCAGTTCTTC,CASIQGPGGPWDEQFF
TRBV12-3/TRBV12-4,-,TRBJ1-4,-,TGTGCCAGCAGTTTGGAGGCTAATGAAAAACTGTTTTTT,CASSLEANEKLFF
TRBV6-6,TRBD2,TRBJ2-5,few,TGTGCCAGCAGTATGGACTCTAGCGGGGAGACCCAGTACTTC,CASSMDSSGETQYF
TRBV2,-,TRBJ2-5,-,TGTGCCAGCGGGGATCCCCCCCGGGAGGAGACCCAGTACTTC,CASGDPPREETQYF